Listed below are T cell receptor beta chains from one sample, sequenced in a study of lymphopenia after photon versus proton radiotherapy. Assay: immunoSEQ multiplex PCR; the TCRdb copy retains only in-frame clones and omits some. This sample yields 20,000 to 25,000 clones, of which approximately 85% are seen a single time; 2.5% to 3.5% belongs to the top ten. The material was peripheral blood, obtained from a patient treated with photon-based radiotherapy. The receptor source for this set is a woman aged 45 to 65 with pancreatic cancer. Both conserved end residues are part of each CDR3. A D gene is named only where the DNA matches it firmly. Part of the rows lack a size; the others show once, few, many or a class for expanded clones.

TRBD1	.	TRBV13	TRBJ2-5	CASSLRQGAETQYF	TGTGCCAGCAGCTTAAGGCAGGGGGCCGAGACCCAGTACTTC
TRBD1	.	TRBV6-6	TRBJ1-1	CAGSHDRELAFF	TGTGCCGGCAGCCATGACAGGGAGTTAGCTTTCTTT
.	few	TRBV27	TRBJ2-7	CASRGSTVASYEQYF	TGTGCCAGCAGGGGATCGACAGTGGCGTCCTACGAGCAGTACTTC
.	.	TRBV14	TRBJ1-1	CASSQNLHTEAFF	TGTGCCAGCAGCCAAAATCTGCACACTGAAGCTTTCTTT
.	.	TRBV28	TRBJ1-6	CASSYRGAYNSPLHF	TGTGCCAGCAGTTATCGGGGGGCCTATAATTCACCCCTCCACTTT
.	once	TRBV27	TRBJ1-4	CASSFKGLILGTNEKLFF	TGTGCCAGCAGTTTTAAGGGGTTGATCTTAGGAACTAATGAAAAACTGTTTTTT
.	.	TRBV27	TRBJ2-3	CASSLWTPSTDTQYF	TGTGCCAGCAGTTTATGGACTCCTAGCACAGATACGCAGTATTTT
.	.	TRBV19	TRBJ1-5	CASSIADRPQHF	TGTGCCAGTAGTATCGCGGATCGGCCCCAGCATTTT
TRBD1	.	TRBV29-1	TRBJ1-2	CSVFPGQGRNGYTF	TGCAGCGTTTTTCCGGGACAGGGAAGGAATGGCTACACCTTC
.	once	TRBV4-3	TRBJ1-2	CASSQDGQGGDGYTF	TGCGCCAGCAGCCAAGATGGCCAGGGTGGGGATGGCTACACCTTC
.	.	TRBV5-1	TRBJ2-7	CASSITDRYYEQYF	TGCGCCAGCAGCATTACGGACAGATACTACGAGCAGTACTTC
TRBD1	.	TRBV27	TRBJ1-2	CASSFTPRGDGYTF	TGTGCCAGCAGTTTCACCCCCAGGGGGGATGGCTACACCTTC
.	.	TRBV28	TRBJ1-4	CASSLGGVNEKLFF	TGTGCCAGCAGTTTGGGGGGTGTTAACGAAAAACTGTTTTTT
.	medium-sized	TRBV11-2	TRBJ2-3	CASSLDAGLSTDTQYF	TGTGCCAGCAGCTTAGATGCGGGCCTAAGCACAGATACGCAGTATTTT
TRBD2	once	TRBV7-3	TRBJ2-7	CASSPGLAGGYEQYF	TGTGCCAGCAGCCCGGGGCTAGCGGGGGGCTACGAGCAGTACTTC
.	few	TRBV19	TRBJ1-1	CASSQGRTEAFF	TGTGCCAGTAGCCAGGGAAGGACTGAAGCTTTCTTT
.	.	TRBV27	TRBJ2-3	CASSLSRQMLSTDTQYF	TGTGCCAGCAGTTTATCGAGGCAAATGCTTAGCACAGATACGCAGTATTTT
.	.	TRBV5-1	TRBJ2-1	CASSLRRDEQFF	TGCGCCAGCAGCTTGAGGCGGGATGAGCAGTTCTTC
TRBD1	.	TRBV5-6	TRBJ1-3	CASTWGQGDWHTIYF	TGTGCCAGCACCTGGGGACAGGGAGATTGGCACACCATATATTTT
.	.	TRBV28	TRBJ2-5	CASRGNTRVETQYF	TGTGCCAGCAGAGGGAATACTAGGGTGGAGACCCAGTACTTC
TRBD1	.	TRBV27	TRBJ1-5	CASSPLGGGDQPQHF	TGTGCCAGCAGTCCCCTCGGAGGGGGCGATCAGCCCCAGCATTTT
.	.	TRBV9	TRBJ2-7	CASSVDGGHEQYF	TGTGCCAGCAGCGTAGATGGGGGCCACGAGCAGTACTTC
.	few	TRBV29-1	TRBJ1-5	CSVAGTAGNQPQHF	TGCAGCGTTGCGGGAACTGCGGGCAATCAGCCCCAGCATTTT
.	.	TRBV1	TRBJ2-5	CTGRVWVAGGPYQETQYF	TGCACCGGACGGGTCTGGGTAGCGGGAGGGCCGTACCAAGAGACCCAGTACTTC
TRBD1	few	TRBV19	TRBJ1-2	CASSIGTGVMAGTF	TGTGCCAGTAGTATAGGGACAGGGGTAATGGCTGGCACCTTC
TRBD2	.	TRBV19	TRBJ2-7	CASSMVQREIYEQYF	TGTGCCAGTAGTATGGTCCAGCGGGAGATCTACGAGCAGTACTTC
TRBD1	once	TRBV5-6	TRBJ2-7	CASSLAAGGRGEQYF	TGTGCCAGCAGCTTGGCTGCAGGGGGCCGAGGAGAGCAGTACTTC
.	.	TRBV6-6	TRBJ1-5	CASSYSGSLSNQPQHF	TGTGCCAGCAGTTACTCCGGCAGTTTGAGCAATCAGCCCCAGCATTTT
TRBD1	once	TRBV28	TRBJ1-3	CASAPGGRASGNTIYF	TGTGCCAGCGCCCCAGGGGGCAGGGCGTCTGGAAACACCATATATTTT
TRBD2	.	TRBV13	TRBJ2-7	CASSLPGGSYEQYF	TGTGCCAGCAGCCTCCCGGGAGGCTCCTACGAGCAGTACTTC
TRBD2	.	TRBV18	TRBJ2-1	CASSPPKGAGGNSYNEQFF	TGTGCCAGCTCACCACCGAAGGGAGCGGGAGGTAACTCCTACAATGAGCAGTTCTTC
TRBD2	.	TRBV27	TRBJ2-7	CASSLLGWREGSSGEQYF	TGTGCCAGCAGTTTATTAGGGTGGAGGGAGGGCTCCTCTGGAGAGCAGTACTTC
TRBD2	.	TRBV6-5	TRBJ2-5	CASSRAGGWETQYF	TGTGCCAGCAGTCGAGCGGGAGGGTGGGAGACCCAGTACTTC
.	.	TRBV30	TRBJ2-1	CAWTGTSTFYNEQFF	TGTGCCTGGACCGGTACGTCAACTTTCTACAATGAGCAGTTCTTC
.	.	TRBV6-4	TRBJ1-1	CASSPNWTPNTEAFF	TGTGCCAGCAGCCCTAACTGGACGCCGAACACTGAAGCTTTCTTT
TRBD1	.	TRBV27	TRBJ1-2	CASSLQGAEAYGYTF	TGTGCCAGCAGTCTCCAGGGGGCGGAGGCCTATGGCTACACCTTC